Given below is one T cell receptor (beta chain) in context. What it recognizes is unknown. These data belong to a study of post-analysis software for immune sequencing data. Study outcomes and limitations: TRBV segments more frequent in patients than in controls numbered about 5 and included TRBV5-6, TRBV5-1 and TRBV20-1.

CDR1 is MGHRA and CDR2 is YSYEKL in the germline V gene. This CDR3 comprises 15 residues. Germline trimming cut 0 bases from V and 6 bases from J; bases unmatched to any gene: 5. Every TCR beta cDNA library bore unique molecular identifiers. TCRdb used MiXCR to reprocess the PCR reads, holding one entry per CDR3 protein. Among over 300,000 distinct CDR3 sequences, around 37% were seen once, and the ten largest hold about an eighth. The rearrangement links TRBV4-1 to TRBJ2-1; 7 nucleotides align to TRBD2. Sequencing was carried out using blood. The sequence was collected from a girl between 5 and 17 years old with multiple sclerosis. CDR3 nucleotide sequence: TGCGCCAGCAGCCAAGATGCCCTAGCGGCCAATGAGCAGTTCTTC. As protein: CASSQDALAANEQFF.